Each of the 5 T cell receptor beta chains below was sequenced from the same sample in a study of T cell repertoires in cytomegalovirus infection. TCRdb recomputed calls from the reads with MiXCR, one row per CDR3 protein. Among around 530,000 distinct CDR3 sequences listed, 26% were seen once. The sequenced material came from PBMCs. These receptors all come from a human donor in good health (CMV status not recorded). Some clones in this sample may be carry-over from other donors' samples.

This clonotype was counted between two and nine times. The V call is TRBV7-2, the J call TRBJ2-7; D perhaps matches TRBD2 (6 bases). Trimming shortened V by 1 base and J by 7 bases, and 20 bases separated the two germline ends. Germline V gene data show CDR1 as SGHTA and CDR2 as FQGNSA. The CDR3 runs 16 residues. CDR3 loop: CASSLVLGGTPMEQYF. Here the CDR3 DNA reads TGTGCCAGCAGCTTAGTACTGGGCGGGACCCCTATGGAGCAGTACTTC.

Written as DNA, the CDR3 is TGTGCCAGTAGTGAAAGACGGGGTTCAGCTTTCTTT. It yields the protein CASSERRGSAFF. The chain joins TRBV19 to TRBJ1-1; D ambiguous. V shed 5 bases and J shed 10 bases, with 14 bases lying between them. The CDR3 loop spans 12 amino acids. Per germline, CDR1 LNHDA and CDR2 SQIVND (reference sequence). The full variable domain, with the rest looked up from reference TRBV19 and TRBJ1-1, is DGGITQSPKYLFRKEGQNVTLSCEQNLNHDAMYWYRQDPGQGLRLIYYSQIVNDFQKGDIAEGYSVSREKKESFPLTVTSAQKNPTAFYLCASSERRGSAFFGQGTRLTVV.

V and J are TRBV4-3 and TRBJ1-2, with 7 bases fitting TRBD1. This CDR3 contains 15 residues. Germline V gene sequence: CDR1 LGHNA, CDR2 YSLEER. V was clipped by 5 bases and J by 7 bases; unmatched bases: 13. CDR3 sequence: CASSSRTGLGGGYTF. Written as DNA, the CDR3 is TGCGCCAGCAGCTCCCGGACAGGCCTCGGGGGTGGCTACACCTTC.

This chain uses TRBV29-1 with TRBJ2-3, with 7 bases fitting TRBD2. V lost 7 bases and J lost 0; bases outside the gene matches: 10. The CDR3 sequence is 15 residues long. The germline gives CDR1 SQVTM, CDR2 ANQGSEA. CDR3: CSAEAGIYSTDTQYF. Written as DNA, the CDR3 is TGCAGCGCCGAAGCGGGAATTTACAGCACAGATACGCAGTATTTT.

This clonotype was observed a few times. The chain couples TRBV7-3 to TRBJ2-1; 12 bases align to TRBD2. The CDR3 runs 16 residues. V dropped 5 bases and J dropped 5; count of bases not matched to a gene: 7. CDR1 SGHTA and CDR2 FQGTGA come from the germline V gene. The CDR3 region is CASSPRLAGDDNEQFF. The CDR3 nucleotides are TGTGCCAGCAGCCCAAGACTAGCGGGAGACGACAATGAGCAGTTCTTC.